Listed below are T cell receptor beta chains from one sample, sequenced in a study of blood T cell repertoires in COVID-19. TCRdb keeps only in-frame clones here, not all; method: immunoSEQ multiplex PCR. The repertoire has over 25,000 clones, 80% to 90% of them found once; the top ten carry about 14%. What was sequenced was peripheral blood. These receptors all come from a human donor in a cohort sampled during active COVID-19. The CDR3 runs from the conserved cysteine through the conserved F or W. A D gene is named only where the DNA matches it firmly. Clone size is not always given. Where it is, it says once, few, many or a class for expanded clones.

V: TRBV20-1; J: TRBJ2-3; D: TRBD2; size: -; CDR3: CSASSGLAGADTQYF; DNA: TGCAGTGCTAGTTCCGGACTAGCAGGGGCAGATACGCAGTATTTT
V: TRBV6-6; J: TRBJ2-3; D: -; size: -; CDR3: CASKPGSTDTQYF; DNA: TGTGCCAGCAAACCAGGGAGCACAGATACGCAGTATTTT
V: TRBV4-3; J: TRBJ2-2; D: TRBD1; size: -; CDR3: CASSQGQVNTGELFF; DNA: TGCGCCAGCAGCCAGGGACAGGTGAACACCGGGGAGCTGTTTTTT
V: TRBV27; J: TRBJ1-1; D: -; size: -; CDR3: CASLRRGRGEAFF; DNA: TGTGCCAGCCTGCGGCGGGGCCGGGGGGAAGCTTTCTTT
V: TRBV5-4; J: TRBJ2-7; D: -; size: -; CDR3: CASSLGQDFSYEQYF; DNA: TGTGCCAGCAGCTTGGGACAGGATTTCTCCTACGAGCAGTACTTC
V: TRBV5-1; J: TRBJ2-5; D: TRBD2; size: -; CDR3: CASSPTSGAQETQYF; DNA: TGCGCCAGCAGCCCGACTAGCGGGGCGCAAGAGACCCAGTACTTC
V: TRBV7-2; J: TRBJ2-1; D: TRBD1; size: -; CDR3: CASSLEGAPYNEQFF; DNA: TGTGCCAGCAGCTTAGAGGGGGCCCCCTACAATGAGCAGTTCTTC
V: TRBV7-6; J: TRBJ1-4; D: TRBD1; size: -; CDR3: CASSLAQGASEKLFF; DNA: TGTGCCAGCAGCTTAGCGCAGGGGGCAAGTGAAAAACTGTTTTTT
V: TRBV28; J: TRBJ2-7; D: -; size: -; CDR3: CASSWRQNTPPYEQYF; DNA: TGTGCCAGCAGTTGGAGACAGAACACTCCTCCCTACGAGCAGTACTTC
V: TRBV11-2; J: TRBJ2-7; D: TRBD1; size: -; CDR3: CASSRAGTARNYEQYF; DNA: TGTGCCAGCAGCCGAGCCGGGACAGCCAGAAACTACGAGCAGTACTTC
V: TRBV6-5; J: TRBJ1-3; D: -; size: -; CDR3: CASSYSGVGNTIYF; DNA: TGTGCCAGCAGTTACTCGGGAGTGGGAAACACCATATATTTT
V: TRBV5-1; J: TRBJ1-1; D: -; size: once; CDR3: CASSRQGNTEAFF; DNA: TGCGCCAGCAGTCGGCAGGGAAACACTGAAGCTTTCTTT
V: TRBV6-2/TRBV6-3; J: TRBJ2-4; D: -; size: few; CDR3: CASSYSRRGGIQYF; DNA: TGTGCCAGCAGTTACTCGAGGAGGGGAGGCATTCAGTACTTC
V: TRBV9; J: TRBJ2-1; D: TRBD2; size: -; CDR3: CASSKTSGAFPGDEQFF; DNA: TGTGCCAGCAGCAAAACTAGCGGGGCTTTCCCTGGCGATGAGCAGTTCTTC
V: TRBV6-2/TRBV6-3; J: TRBJ1-2; D: -; size: -; CDR3: CASSSGTYYGYTF; DNA: TGTGCCAGCAGTTCCGGGACATACTATGGCTACACCTTC
V: TRBV29-1; J: TRBJ1-5; D: -; size: -; CDR3: CSAAEGGDNQPQHF; DNA: TGCAGCGCCGCCGAAGGGGGTGACAATCAGCCCCAGCATTTT
V: TRBV10-1; J: TRBJ2-1; D: TRBD2; size: -; CDR3: CASSAPQSGGYNEQFF; DNA: TGCGCCAGCAGTGCCCCTCAGTCGGGGGGCTACAATGAGCAGTTCTTC
V: TRBV7-2; J: TRBJ1-1; D: -; size: -; CDR3: CASSLAYSILNGGAFF; DNA: TGTGCCAGCAGCTTGGCCTACAGTATATTGAACGGAGGAGCTTTCTTT
V: TRBV18; J: TRBJ2-5; D: TRBD1; size: -; CDR3: CASSPPGTGGARQETQYF; DNA: TGTGCCAGCTCACCGCCCGGGACAGGGGGCGCGCGGCAAGAGACCCAGTACTTC
V: TRBV5-1; J: TRBJ1-1; D: TRBD1; size: -; CDR3: CASSLGQGVMNTEAFF; DNA: TGCGCCAGCAGCTTGGGACAGGGGGTAATGAACACTGAAGCTTTCTTT
V: TRBV4-1; J: TRBJ2-1; D: -; size: medium-sized; CDR3: CASSQERHSGSEQFF; DNA: TGCGCCAGCAGCCAGGAGAGGCACTCAGGGTCTGAGCAGTTCTTC
V: TRBV19; J: TRBJ1-1; D: -; size: -; CDR3: CASSLRTLGATEAFF; DNA: TGTGCCAGTAGTCTCCGGACTCTTGGAGCCACTGAAGCTTTCTTT
V: TRBV18; J: TRBJ1-6; D: TRBD1; size: few; CDR3: CASSPPGQGSPLHF; DNA: TGTGCCAGCTCACCGCCGGGACAGGGTTCACCCCTCCACTTT
V: TRBV7-9; J: TRBJ1-4; D: TRBD1; size: once; CDR3: CASSLGQINEKLFF; DNA: TGTGCCAGCAGCTTGGGACAGATTAATGAAAAACTGTTTTTT
V: TRBV19; J: TRBJ1-4; D: -; size: -; CDR3: CASSTDSATNEKLFF; DNA: TGTGCCAGTAGTACGGACAGTGCAACTAATGAAAAACTGTTTTTT
V: TRBV10-1; J: TRBJ2-3; D: -; size: -; CDR3: CASRQGIADTQYF; DNA: TGCGCCAGCAGGCAGGGGATCGCAGATACGCAGTATTTT
V: TRBV7-2; J: TRBJ2-1; D: TRBD2; size: -; CDR3: CASSQGLAGGNNEQFF; DNA: TGTGCCAGCAGCCAGGGACTAGCGGGGGGGAACAATGAGCAGTTCTTC
V: TRBV6-6; J: TRBJ1-1; D: -; size: few; CDR3: CASTPGGTEAFF; DNA: TGTGCCAGCACCCCCGGGGGCACTGAAGCTTTCTTT
V: TRBV9; J: TRBJ2-5; D: TRBD2; size: -; CDR3: CASSVAVAGGYQETQYF; DNA: TGTGCCAGCAGCGTAGCAGTAGCGGGGGGGTACCAAGAGACCCAGTACTTC
V: TRBV7-9; J: TRBJ1-2; D: -; size: -; CDR3: CASSQGQPGEYYGYTF; DNA: TGTGCCAGCAGCCAAGGACAGCCCGGAGAATACTATGGCTACACCTTC
V: TRBV7-2; J: TRBJ2-7; D: TRBD1; size: -; CDR3: CASSLVGTGTTYEQYF; DNA: TGTGCCAGCAGCTTAGTCGGGACAGGGACGACCTACGAGCAGTACTTC
V: TRBV14; J: TRBJ2-3; D: -; size: -; CDR3: CASSQQRAATQYF; DNA: TGTGCCAGCAGCCAACAGCGGGCCGCGACGCAGTATTTT
V: TRBV19; J: TRBJ1-5; D: TRBD1; size: -; CDR3: CASSPIQGTEPQHF; DNA: TGTGCCAGTTCGCCGATCCAGGGGACAGAGCCCCAGCATTTT